This T cell receptor (beta chain) stems from a study of cytomegalovirus exposure and HLA in healthy donors. Overall study results and limits: Sequencing depth across donors, presence/absence analyses assumed, was roughly uniform.

The V and J ends lost 10 bases and 3 bases, in that order; junction bases with no gene match: 15. This CDR3 comprises 15 residues. Germline V lookup: CDR1 MNHNS, CDR2 SASEGT. The PCR used 60 Vbeta and 13 Jbeta primers. Only in-frame clones appear in the TCRdb table, and some are missing; sequencing was by immunoSEQ multiplex PCR. In total, the table holds around 50,000 clones. A note on this clone: Antigen specificity is unknown.

Healthy individuals who donated bone marrow served as the donors. The chain employs TRBV6-1 and TRBJ2-7; 7 bases are shared with TRBD2. Specimen: PBMCs. The origin of this receptor is a woman aged 45-65 years in good health and CMV-seropositive. The CDR3 loop is CATWYSGKQSYEQYF. The CDR3 DNA reads TGTGCCACCTGGTACAGCGGGAAACAGAGCTACGAGCAGTACTTC.